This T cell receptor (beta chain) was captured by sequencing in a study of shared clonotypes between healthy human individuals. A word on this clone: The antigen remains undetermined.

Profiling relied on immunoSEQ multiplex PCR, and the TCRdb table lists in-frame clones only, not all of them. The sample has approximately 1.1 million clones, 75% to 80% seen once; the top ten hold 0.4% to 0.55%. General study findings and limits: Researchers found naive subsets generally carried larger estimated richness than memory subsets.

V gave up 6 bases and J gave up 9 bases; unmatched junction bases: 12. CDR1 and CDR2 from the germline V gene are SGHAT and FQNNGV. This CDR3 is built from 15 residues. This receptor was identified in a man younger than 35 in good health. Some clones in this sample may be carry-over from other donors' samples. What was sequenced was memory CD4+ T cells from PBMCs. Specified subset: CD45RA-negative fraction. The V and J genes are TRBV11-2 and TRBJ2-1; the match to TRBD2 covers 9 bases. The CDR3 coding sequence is TGTGCCAGCAGAGAACCCGGGACTAGCATGGGTGAGCAGTTCTTC. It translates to CASREPGTSMGEQFF.